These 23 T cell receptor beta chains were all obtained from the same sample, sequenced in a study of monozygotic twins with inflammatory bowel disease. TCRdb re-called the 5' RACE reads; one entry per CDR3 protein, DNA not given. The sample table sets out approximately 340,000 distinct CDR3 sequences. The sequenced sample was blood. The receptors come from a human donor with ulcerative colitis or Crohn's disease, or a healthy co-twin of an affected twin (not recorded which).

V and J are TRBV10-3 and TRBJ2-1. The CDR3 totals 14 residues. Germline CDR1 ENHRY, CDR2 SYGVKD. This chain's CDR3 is CAISENDPYNEQFF.

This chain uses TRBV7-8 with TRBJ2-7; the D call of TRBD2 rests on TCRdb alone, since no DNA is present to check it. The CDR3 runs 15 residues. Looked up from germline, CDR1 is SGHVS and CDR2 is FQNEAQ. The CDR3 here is CASSLELLVSNEQYF. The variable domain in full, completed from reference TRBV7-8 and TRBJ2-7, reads GAGVSQSPRYKVAKRGQDVALRCDPISGHVSLFWYQQALGQGPEFLTYFQNEAQLDKSGLPSDRFFAERPEGSVSTLKIQRTQQEDSAVYLCASSLELLVSNEQYFGPGTRLTVT.

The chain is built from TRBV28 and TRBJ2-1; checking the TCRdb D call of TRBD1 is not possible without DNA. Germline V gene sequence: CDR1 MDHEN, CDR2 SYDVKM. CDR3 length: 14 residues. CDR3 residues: CASSAPHPSDERFF.

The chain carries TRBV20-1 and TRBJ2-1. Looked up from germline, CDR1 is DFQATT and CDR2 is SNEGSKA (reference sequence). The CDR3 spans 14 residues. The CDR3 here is CSASPTSSYNEQFF.

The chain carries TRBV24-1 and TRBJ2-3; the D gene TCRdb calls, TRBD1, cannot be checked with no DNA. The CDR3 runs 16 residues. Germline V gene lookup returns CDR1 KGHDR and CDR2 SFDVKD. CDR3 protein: CATSDPRQGSTDTQYF.

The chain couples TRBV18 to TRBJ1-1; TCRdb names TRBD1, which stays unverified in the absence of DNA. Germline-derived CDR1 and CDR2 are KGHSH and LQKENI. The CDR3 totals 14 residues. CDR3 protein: CASSTRTGAQEAFF.

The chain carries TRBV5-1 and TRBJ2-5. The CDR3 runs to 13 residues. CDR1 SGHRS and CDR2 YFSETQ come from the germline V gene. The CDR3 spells CASSLANQETQYF.

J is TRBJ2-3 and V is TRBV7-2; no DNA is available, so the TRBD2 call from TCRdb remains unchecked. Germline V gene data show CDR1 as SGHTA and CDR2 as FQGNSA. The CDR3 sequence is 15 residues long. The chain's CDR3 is CASSPKRHSTDTQYF.

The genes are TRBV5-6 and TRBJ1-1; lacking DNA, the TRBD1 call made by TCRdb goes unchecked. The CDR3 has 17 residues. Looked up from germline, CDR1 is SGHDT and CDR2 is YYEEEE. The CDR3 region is CASSFTGAPKATTEAFF.

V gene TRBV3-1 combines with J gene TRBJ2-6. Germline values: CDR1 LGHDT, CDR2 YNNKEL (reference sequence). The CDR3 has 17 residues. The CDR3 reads CASRPRQASSGANVLTF.

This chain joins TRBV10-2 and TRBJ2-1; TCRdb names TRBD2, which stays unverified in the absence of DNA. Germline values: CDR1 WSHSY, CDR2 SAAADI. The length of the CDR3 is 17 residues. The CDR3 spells CASSESKLAGAYNEQFF.

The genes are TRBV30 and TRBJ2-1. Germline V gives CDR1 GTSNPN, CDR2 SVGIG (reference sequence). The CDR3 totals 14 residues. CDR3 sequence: CAWSVLGQLNEQFF.

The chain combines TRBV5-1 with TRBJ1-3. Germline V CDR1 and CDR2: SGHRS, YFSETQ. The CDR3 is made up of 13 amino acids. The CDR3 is CASSLDSRNTIYF.

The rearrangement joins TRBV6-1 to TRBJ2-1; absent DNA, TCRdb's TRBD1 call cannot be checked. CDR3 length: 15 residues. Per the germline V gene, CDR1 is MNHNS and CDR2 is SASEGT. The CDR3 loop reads CASSARDRGRNEQFF.

The CDR3 spells CASSYRPGVGTGDGNTIYF. The chain couples TRBV6-5 to TRBJ1-3; TCRdb designates TRBD1, a call that cannot be tested without DNA. CDR1 is MNHEY and CDR2 is SVGAGI in the germline V gene. This CDR3 contains 19 residues.

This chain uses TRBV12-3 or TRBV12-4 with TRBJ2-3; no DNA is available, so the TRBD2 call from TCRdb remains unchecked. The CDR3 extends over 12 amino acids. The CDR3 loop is CASSSGLGPQYF.

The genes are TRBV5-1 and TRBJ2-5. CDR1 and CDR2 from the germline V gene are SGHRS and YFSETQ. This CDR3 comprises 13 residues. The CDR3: CASSGRIQETQYF.

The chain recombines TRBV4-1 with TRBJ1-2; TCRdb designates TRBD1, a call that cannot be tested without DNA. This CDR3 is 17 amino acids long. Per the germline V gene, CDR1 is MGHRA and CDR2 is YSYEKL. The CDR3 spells CASSQPLRQGPNYGYTF.

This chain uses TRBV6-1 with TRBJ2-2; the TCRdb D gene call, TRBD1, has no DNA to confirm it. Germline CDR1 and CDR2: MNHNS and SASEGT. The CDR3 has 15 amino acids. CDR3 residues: CASSQRQGNTGELFF.

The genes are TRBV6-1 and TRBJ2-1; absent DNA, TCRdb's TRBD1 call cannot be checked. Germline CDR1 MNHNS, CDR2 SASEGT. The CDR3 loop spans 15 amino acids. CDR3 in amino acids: CASSAAGTGSNEQFF.

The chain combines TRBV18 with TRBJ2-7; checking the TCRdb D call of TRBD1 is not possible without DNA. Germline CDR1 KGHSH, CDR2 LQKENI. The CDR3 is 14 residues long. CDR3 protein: CASSLDRGAYEQYF.

The CDR3 here is CSARTITYEQYF. The rearrangement joins TRBV20-1 to TRBJ2-7; TCRdb reports TRBD2, a call that lacks DNA to check it against. The CDR3 runs to 12 residues. Looked up from germline, CDR1 is DFQATT and CDR2 is SNEGSKA (reference sequence).

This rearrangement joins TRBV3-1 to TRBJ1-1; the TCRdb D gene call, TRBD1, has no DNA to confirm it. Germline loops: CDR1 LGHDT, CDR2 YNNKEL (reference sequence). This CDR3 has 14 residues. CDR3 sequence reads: CASSGAGGNTEAFF.